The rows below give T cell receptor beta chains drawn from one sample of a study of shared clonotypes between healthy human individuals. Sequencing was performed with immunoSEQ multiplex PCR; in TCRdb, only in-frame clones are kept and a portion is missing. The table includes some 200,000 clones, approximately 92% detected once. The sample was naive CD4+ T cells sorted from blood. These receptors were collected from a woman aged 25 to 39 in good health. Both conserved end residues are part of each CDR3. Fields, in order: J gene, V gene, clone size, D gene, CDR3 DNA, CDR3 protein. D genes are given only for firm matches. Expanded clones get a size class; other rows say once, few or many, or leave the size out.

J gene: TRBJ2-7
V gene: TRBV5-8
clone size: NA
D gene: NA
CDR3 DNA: TGTGCCAGCAGCGGGGGGTTTCGGTTCGACGAGCAGTACTTC
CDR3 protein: CASSGGFRFDEQYF

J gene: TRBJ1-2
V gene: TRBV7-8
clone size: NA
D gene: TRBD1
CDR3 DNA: TGTGCCAGCAGCCCACGGGACAGGGTCATGTATGGCTACACCTTC
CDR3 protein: CASSPRDRVMYGYTF

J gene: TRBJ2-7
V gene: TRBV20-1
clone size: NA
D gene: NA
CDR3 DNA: TGCAGTGCGCTAGGGGGAGTACCGTACTTC
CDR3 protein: CSALGGVPYF

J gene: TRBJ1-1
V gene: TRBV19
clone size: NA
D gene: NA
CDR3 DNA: TGTGCCAGTAGTGCTCAGGGGTTCAAGGTTAACACTGAAGCTTTCTTT
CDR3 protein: CASSAQGFKVNTEAFF

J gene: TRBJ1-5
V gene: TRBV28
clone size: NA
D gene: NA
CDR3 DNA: TGTGCCAGCAGCCTTTACGGTCAGCCCCAGCATTTT
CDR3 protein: CASSLYGQPQHF

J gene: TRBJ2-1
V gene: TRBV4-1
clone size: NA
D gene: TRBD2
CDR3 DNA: TGCGCCAGCAGCCAAGAGGTGCGGGGCGGGAGGTTAATGGGGCAGTTCTTC
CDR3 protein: CASSQEVRGGRLMGQFF

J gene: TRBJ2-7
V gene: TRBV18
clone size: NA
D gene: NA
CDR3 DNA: TGTGCCAGCTCACCGAGCCAGGCCGTAAACGCGCAGTACTTC
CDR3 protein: CASSPSQAVNAQYF

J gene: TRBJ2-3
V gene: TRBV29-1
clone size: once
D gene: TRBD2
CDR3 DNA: TGCAGCGTTGCCGGGACTAGCGGGAGTCCTGGGACAGATACGCAGTATTTT
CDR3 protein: CSVAGTSGSPGTDTQYF

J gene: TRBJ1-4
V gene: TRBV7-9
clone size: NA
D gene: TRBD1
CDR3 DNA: TGTGCCAGCAGCTTAACAGGGGGTAATGAAAAACTGTTTTTT
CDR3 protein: CASSLTGGNEKLFF

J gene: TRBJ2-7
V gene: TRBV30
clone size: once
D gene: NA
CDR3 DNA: TGTGCCTGGAGCAACTCCGACTCCTACGAGCAGTACTTC
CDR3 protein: CAWSNSDSYEQYF

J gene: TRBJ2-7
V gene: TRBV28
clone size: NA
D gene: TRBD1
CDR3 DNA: TGTGCCACCGAGAGCTCAGGGGGCTACGAGCAGTACTTC
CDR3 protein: CATESSGGYEQYF

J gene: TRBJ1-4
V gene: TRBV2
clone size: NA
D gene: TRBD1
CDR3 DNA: TGTGCCAGCAGGGATACGGACAGGTGGAATGAAAAACTGTTTTTT
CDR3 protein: CASRDTDRWNEKLFF

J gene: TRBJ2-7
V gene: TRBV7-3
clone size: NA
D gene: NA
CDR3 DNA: TGTGCCAGCAGCTTAACAGGGTACTACGAGCAGTACTTC
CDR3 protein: CASSLTGYYEQYF

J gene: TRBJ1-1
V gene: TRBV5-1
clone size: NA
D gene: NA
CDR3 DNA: TGCGCCAGCAGAGAAGCGGGGATGGTCACTGAAGCTTTCTTT
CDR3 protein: CASREAGMVTEAFF

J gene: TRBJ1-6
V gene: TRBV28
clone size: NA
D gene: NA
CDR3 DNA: TGTGCCAGCAGCTCACCCCCGAGTAATTCACCCCTCCACTTT
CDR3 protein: CASSSPPSNSPLHF

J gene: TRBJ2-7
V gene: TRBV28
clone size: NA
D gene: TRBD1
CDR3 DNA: TGTGCCAGCAGAAAGGGGGCCGGTTACGAGCAGTACTTC
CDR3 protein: CASRKGAGYEQYF

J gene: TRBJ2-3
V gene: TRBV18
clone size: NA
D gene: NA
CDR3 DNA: TGTGCCAGCTCGCAAGAAGATACGCAGTATTTT
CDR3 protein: CASSQEDTQYF

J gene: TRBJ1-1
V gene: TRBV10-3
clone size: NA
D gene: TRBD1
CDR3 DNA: TGTGCCATCAGTAGTGGGCAGGGGGCGTCTAACACTGAAGCTTTCTTT
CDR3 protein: CAISSGQGASNTEAFF

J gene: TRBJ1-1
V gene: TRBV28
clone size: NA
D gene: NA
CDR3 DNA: TGTGCCAGCAGTCGAACCGCGGGACACTACACTGAAGCTTTCTTT
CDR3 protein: CASSRTAGHYTEAFF

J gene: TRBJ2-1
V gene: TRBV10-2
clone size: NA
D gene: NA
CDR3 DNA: TGCGCCAGCAGTGAGTGGGGACTCTACAATGAGCAGTTCTTC
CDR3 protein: CASSEWGLYNEQFF

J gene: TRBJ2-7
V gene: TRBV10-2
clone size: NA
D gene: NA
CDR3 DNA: TGCGCCAGCAGTGAAAATTACGAGCAGTACTTC
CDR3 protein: CASSENYEQYF

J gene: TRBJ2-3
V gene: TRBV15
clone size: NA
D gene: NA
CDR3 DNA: TGTGCCACCAGCAGAGGACAGTGGAACACAGATACGCAGTATTTT
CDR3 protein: CATSRGQWNTDTQYF

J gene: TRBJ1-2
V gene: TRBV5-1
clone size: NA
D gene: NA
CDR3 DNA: TGCGCCAGCAGCTCTATACAGGGACCCTATGGCTACACCTTC
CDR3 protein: CASSSIQGPYGYTF

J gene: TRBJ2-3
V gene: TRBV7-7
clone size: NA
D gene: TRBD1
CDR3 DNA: TGTGCCAGCAGCCTCGCTGGCAGGGGGGATACGCAGTATTTT
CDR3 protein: CASSLAGRGDTQYF

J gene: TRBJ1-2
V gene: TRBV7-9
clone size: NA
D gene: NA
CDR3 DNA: TGTGCCAGCAGCTCAATTGACGGAGGTGGCTACACCTTC
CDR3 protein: CASSSIDGGGYTF

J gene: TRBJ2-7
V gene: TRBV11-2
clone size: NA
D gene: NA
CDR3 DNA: TGTGCCAGCAGCTTAAGGCTGTCGGGCAGGGCCTTCTACGAGCAGTACTTC
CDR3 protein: CASSLRLSGRAFYEQYF

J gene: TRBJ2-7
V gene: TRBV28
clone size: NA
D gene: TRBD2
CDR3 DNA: TGTGCCAGCACCCCTTCCGGGCGGGGGGTTTCCTACGAGCAGTACTTC
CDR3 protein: CASTPSGRGVSYEQYF

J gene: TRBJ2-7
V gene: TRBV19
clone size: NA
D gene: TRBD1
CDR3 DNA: TGTGCCAGTAGCTCAGGGGGCGGGTACGAGCAGTACTTC
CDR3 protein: CASSSGGGYEQYF

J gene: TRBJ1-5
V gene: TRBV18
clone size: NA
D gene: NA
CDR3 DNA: TGTGCCAGCTCCCTTTCGCGAATTCAGCCCCAGCATTTT
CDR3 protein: CASSLSRIQPQHF

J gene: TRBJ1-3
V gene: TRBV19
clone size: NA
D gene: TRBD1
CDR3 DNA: TGTGCCAGTAGTCAACAGGGGGGAAACACCATATATTTT
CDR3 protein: CASSQQGGNTIYF

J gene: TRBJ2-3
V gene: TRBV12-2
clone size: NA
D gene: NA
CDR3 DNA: TGTGCAAGTCGCTTGGGTGGGGGTAGGATCACAGATACGCAGTATTTT
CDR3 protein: CASRLGGGRITDTQYF

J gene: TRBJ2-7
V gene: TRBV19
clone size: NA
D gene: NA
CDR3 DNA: TGTGCCAGTAGTGCCGCCTCGCTCAACGAGCAGTACTTC
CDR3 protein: CASSAASLNEQYF

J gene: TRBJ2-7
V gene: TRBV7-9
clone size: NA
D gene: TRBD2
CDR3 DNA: TGTGCCAGCAGCTTACCAGCGGGACCCACGCAGTACTTC
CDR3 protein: CASSLPAGPTQYF

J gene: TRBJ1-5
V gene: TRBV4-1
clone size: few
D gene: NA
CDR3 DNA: TGCGCCAGCAGCCAAGGATGGGCGGGAGGACAGCCCCAGCATTTT
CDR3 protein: CASSQGWAGGQPQHF

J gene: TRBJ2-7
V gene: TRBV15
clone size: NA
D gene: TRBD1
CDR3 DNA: TGTGCCACCAGCAGATGGGCGGACAGGGAAGGCGAGCAGTACTTC
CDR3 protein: CATSRWADREGEQYF

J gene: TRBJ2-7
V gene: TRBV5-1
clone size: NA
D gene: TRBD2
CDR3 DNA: TGCGCCAGCAGCTTGGGGAGGACTAGCGGGAGTTATCCCCCCTACGAGCAGTACTTC
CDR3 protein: CASSLGRTSGSYPPYEQYF

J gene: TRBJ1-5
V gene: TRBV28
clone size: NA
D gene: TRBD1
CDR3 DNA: TGTGCCAGCAGTGTGGGACAGGGTGGTCAGCCCCAGCATTTT
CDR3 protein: CASSVGQGGQPQHF

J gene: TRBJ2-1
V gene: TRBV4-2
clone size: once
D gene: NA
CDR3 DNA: TGTGCCAGCAGCCAAGATTGGGGGCGCAATGAGCAGTTCTTC
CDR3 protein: CASSQDWGRNEQFF

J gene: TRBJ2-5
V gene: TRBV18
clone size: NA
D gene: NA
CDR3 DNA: TGTGCCAGCTCACCCAACCGGGACTCTCAAGAGACCCAGTACTTC
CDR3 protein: CASSPNRDSQETQYF

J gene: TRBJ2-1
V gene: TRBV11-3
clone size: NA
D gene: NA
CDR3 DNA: TGTGCCAGCAGCTTTGGGGATAGTAGCTCCTACAATGAGCAGTTCTTC
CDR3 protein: CASSFGDSSSYNEQFF

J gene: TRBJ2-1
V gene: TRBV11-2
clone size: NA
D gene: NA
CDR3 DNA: TGTGCCAGCAGCAAAATAGCCGGGGAGCAGTTCTTC
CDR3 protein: CASSKIAGEQFF

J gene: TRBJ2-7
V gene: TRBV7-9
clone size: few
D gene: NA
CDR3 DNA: TGTGCCAGCAGCCCCCGCGTTAGCGGCTCCTACGAGCAGTACTTC
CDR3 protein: CASSPRVSGSYEQYF

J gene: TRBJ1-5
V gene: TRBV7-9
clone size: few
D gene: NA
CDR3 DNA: TGTGCCAGCAGCAGGACGGAACAGCCCCAGCATTTT
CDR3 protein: CASSRTEQPQHF

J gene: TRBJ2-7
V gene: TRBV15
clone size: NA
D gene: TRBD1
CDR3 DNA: TGTGCCACCAGCAGGGGGACAGGGGGATCCTACGAGCAGTACTTC
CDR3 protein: CATSRGTGGSYEQYF

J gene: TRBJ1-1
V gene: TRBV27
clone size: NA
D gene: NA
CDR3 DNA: TGTGCCAGCAGTCATCCTCGAGGTGAAGCTTTCTTT
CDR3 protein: CASSHPRGEAFF

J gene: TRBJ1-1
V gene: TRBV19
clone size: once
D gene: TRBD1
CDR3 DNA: TGTGCCAGTAGTACGCGAACAGGGGGTCGGGGTGAAGCTTTCTTT
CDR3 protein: CASSTRTGGRGEAFF

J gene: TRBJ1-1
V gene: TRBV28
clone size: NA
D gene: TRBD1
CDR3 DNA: TGTGCCAGCAGTTTCTCGGGACAGGGGGCGCTTGGGGCTTTCTTT
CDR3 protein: CASSFSGQGALGAFF

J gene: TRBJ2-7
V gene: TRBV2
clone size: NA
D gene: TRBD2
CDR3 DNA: TGTGCCAGCACCCCGGGGCGGGAGCGCTACGAGCAGTACTTC
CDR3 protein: CASTPGRERYEQYF

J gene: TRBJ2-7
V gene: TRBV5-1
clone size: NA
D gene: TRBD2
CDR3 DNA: TGCGCCCGCAGCCGGGGGGGCCTAGCGGGAGGGGACGAGCAGTACTTC
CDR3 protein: CARSRGGLAGGDEQYF

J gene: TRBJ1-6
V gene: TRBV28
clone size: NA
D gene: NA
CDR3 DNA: TGTGCCAGCAGTTTCCCCAGGGCCCATAATTCACCCCTCCACTTT
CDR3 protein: CASSFPRAHNSPLHF

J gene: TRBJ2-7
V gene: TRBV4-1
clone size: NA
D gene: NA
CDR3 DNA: TGCGCCAGCAGCCAAGATCGGGTATCAGGCTACGAGCAGTACTTC
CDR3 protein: CASSQDRVSGYEQYF

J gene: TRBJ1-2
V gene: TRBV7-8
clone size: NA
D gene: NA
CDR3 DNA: TGTGCCAGCAGCCTAACGGGGGAGGGCTACACCTTC
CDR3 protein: CASSLTGEGYTF

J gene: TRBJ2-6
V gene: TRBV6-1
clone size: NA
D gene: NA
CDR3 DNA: TGTGCCAGCAGCATGGTAGGGACTGGGGCCAACGTCCTGACTTTC
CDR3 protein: CASSMVGTGANVLTF

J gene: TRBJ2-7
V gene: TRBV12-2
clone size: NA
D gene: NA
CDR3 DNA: TGTGCAAGTCGCTCGCGTACCGGGACAGGGCCCTACGAGCAGTACTTC
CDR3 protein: CASRSRTGTGPYEQYF

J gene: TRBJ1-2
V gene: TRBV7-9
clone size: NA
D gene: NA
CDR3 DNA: TGTGCCAGCAGCCTAGACAGCCGGCGCGGTGGCTACACCTTC
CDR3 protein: CASSLDSRRGGYTF